This passage covers 12 T cell receptor beta chains from one sample sequenced in a study of T cells after posttransplantation cyclophosphamide. The assay was immunoSEQ multiplex PCR, and TCRdb's table has in-frame clones only and misses some. The sample yields about 9,100 clones, 95% to 99% seen once. Sequencing was done on a sample of naive CD8+ T cells sorted from PBMCs. The origin of the receptors is a man aged 50 or older in good health, CMV-negative, and a related stem cell transplant donor.

V usage is TRBV19 and J usage is TRBJ2-1; the match to TRBD2 covers 7 bases. The germline gives CDR1 LNHDA, CDR2 SQIVND (reference sequence). The CDR3 loop spans 11 amino acids. The CDR3 sequence is CGAGEYNEQFF. The CDR3 region has the DNA TGTGGGGCGGGGGAATACAATGAGCAGTTCTTC. Complete variable domain (other parts from reference TRBV19 and TRBJ2-1): DGGITQSPKYLFRKEGQNVTLSCEQNLNHDAMYWYRQDPGQGLRLIYYSQIVNDFQKGDIAEGYSVSREKKESFPLTVTSAQKNPTAFYLCGAGEYNEQFFGPGTRLTVL.

This chain uses TRBV14 with TRBJ2-7; 7 positions agree with TRBD1. Per the germline V gene, CDR1 is SGHDN and CDR2 is FVKESK. This CDR3 is 15 amino acids long. The ends lost 0 bases at V and 3 bases at J; junction bases unmatched: 5. The CDR3 DNA reads TGTGCCAGCAGCCAAGAAGCAGGGGGTCTCTACGAGCAGTACTTC. Translation: CASSQEAGGLYEQYF.

This rearrangement joins TRBV29-1 to TRBJ1-2; 8 nucleotides line up with TRBD1. Germline V lookup: CDR1 SQVTM, CDR2 ANQGSEA. Trimming at V came to 6 bases and at J to 5 bases, leaving 8 bases not matched to a gene. The CDR3 consists of 13 residues. The CDR3 DNA sequence: TGCAGCGTAAATACAGGGGGAGGATATGGCTACACCTTC. This encodes CSVNTGGGYGYTF.

The V call is TRBV25-1, the J call TRBJ1-2, with 8 positions matching TRBD1. From germline, CDR1 is MGHDK and CDR2 SYGVNS. This CDR3 is 14 amino acids long. V shed 5 bases, J shed 5 bases, and the junction held 7 bases outside the gene matches. CDR3 in amino acids: CASSLTGGGYGYTF. CDR3 DNA sequence: TGTGCCAGCAGTCTTACAGGGGGAGGATATGGCTACACCTTC.

This chain joins TRBV27 and TRBJ2-1; no clear D gene. V lost 3 bases to trimming and J lost 3 bases, with 6 bases between them. The CDR3 runs to 13 residues. CDR1 and CDR2 from the germline V gene are MNHEY and SMNVEV (reference sequence). CDR3 loop: CASSFGVYNEQFF. The CDR3 bases are TGTGCCAGCAGTTTTGGAGTCTACAATGAGCAGTTCTTC.

The chain links TRBV19 to TRBJ1-5; D is perhaps TRBD1 (6 bases). This CDR3 is built from 15 residues. The germline gives CDR1 LNHDA, CDR2 SQIVND (reference sequence). Trimming took 6 bases from V and 2 from J, leaving 14 bases between them. This CDR3 is CASSQGSVGNQPQHF. The CDR3 DNA follows: TGTGCCAGTAGCCAGGGGTCAGTGGGCAATCAGCCCCAGCATTTT. Drawing the rest from reference TRBV19 and TRBJ1-5, the complete variable domain is DGGITQSPKYLFRKEGQNVTLSCEQNLNHDAMYWYRQDPGQGLRLIYYSQIVNDFQKGDIAEGYSVSREKKESFPLTVTSAQKNPTAFYLCASSQGSVGNQPQHFGDGTRLSIL.

V and J are TRBV15 and TRBJ1-2; D is uncertain. CDR1 LNHNV and CDR2 YYDKDF come from the germline V gene (reference sequence). Trimming pared 1 base from V and 8 bases from J, leaving 14 bases between. The CDR3 covers 14 residues. The CDR3 loop reads CATSRVAGVGGYTF. In DNA, the CDR3 is TGTGCCACCAGCAGAGTCGCGGGAGTGGGCGGCTACACCTTC. Full variable domain (remainder filled in from reference TRBV15 and TRBJ1-2): DAMVIQNPRYQVTQFGKPVTLSCSQTLNHNVMYWYQQKSSQAPKLLFHYYDKDFNNEADTPDNFQSRRPNTSFCFLDIRSPGLGDTAMYLCATSRVAGVGGYTFGSGTRLTVV.

J is TRBJ2-5 and V is TRBV6-5; perhaps TRBD2 as D (5 bases). The CDR3 extends over 12 amino acids. Trimming pared 8 bases from V and 5 bases from J, leaving 12 bases between. CDR1 and CDR2 (germline): MNHEY, SVGAGI. The CDR3 region is CASGRGDETQYF. The CDR3 nucleotides read TGTGCCAGCGGACGGGGTGACGAGACCCAGTACTTC.

This chain connects TRBV21-1 to TRBJ2-5; TRBD2, the D gene given by the table, was not confirmed from the DNA. TRBV21-1 is designated a pseudogene. This CDR3 spans 16 amino acids. Here the CDR3 DNA reads TGTGCCAGCAACTATTATGGCCTAGCGGACCAAGAGACCCAGTACTTC. It yields the protein CASNYYGLADQETQYF.

The rearrangement uses TRBV19 and TRBJ1-2; no reliable D call. CDR1 and CDR2 (germline): LNHDA, SQIVND (reference sequence). V lost 1 base and J lost 3, with 15 bases in between. The CDR3 is made up of 16 amino acids. The CDR3 nucleotides are TGTGCCAGTAGTATAGTAACCCAACTATGGGACTATGGCTACACCTTC. Translation: CASSIVTQLWDYGYTF.

This chain uses TRBV10-2 with TRBJ2-1; TRBD1 is a possible D gene (6 bases). V shed 8 bases and J shed 6 bases, with 11 bases lying between them. This CDR3 comprises 12 residues. Germline CDR1 WSHSY, CDR2 SAAADI. The CDR3 region is CASEGDSNEQFF. CDR3 in DNA: TGCGCCAGCGAGGGGGATAGCAATGAGCAGTTCTTC.

This clone was seen only once. The rearrangement joins TRBV9 to TRBJ1-1; D not resolved. This CDR3 is 14 amino acids long. Germline V lookup: CDR1 SGDLS, CDR2 YYNGEE. Trimming stripped 3 bases from V and 1 base from J, with 10 bases between. DNA of the CDR3: TGTGCCAGCAGCGAGGGAGATACGAACACTGAAGCTTTCTTT. Translation: CASSEGDTNTEAFF. Full variable domain (outside the CDR3, taken from reference TRBV9 and TRBJ1-1): DSGVTQTPKHLITATGQRVTLRCSPRSGDLSVYWYQQSLDQGLQFLIQYYNGEERAKGNILERFSAQQFPDLHSELNLSSLELGDSALYFCASSEGDTNTEAFFGQGTRLTVV.